Following are 30 T cell receptor beta chains from one sample sequenced in a study of beta chain features in type 1 diabetes. Study findings and constraints: Moderately but significantly shorter TCRB CDR3s were found in Type 1 diabetes patients in all four CD4+ subsets.

The entirety of the isolated RNA underwent reverse transcription, so expressed TCRB transcripts were sequenced. Only in-frame clones appear in the TCRdb table, and some are missing; sequencing was by immunoSEQ multiplex PCR. Of 600,000 to 700,000 clones listed, around 12% are singletons. These TCRs are of unknown antigen specificity. The sequencing sample was made of naive CD4+ T cells from blood. The receptors originated from a man aged 25-45 years with type 1 diabetes.

V is TRBV15 and J is TRBJ2-3; perhaps TRBD2 as D (7 bases). Between the trimmed V and J ends, which lost 1 base and 2 bases, there was a span of 19 bases. Germline CDR1 is LNHNV and CDR2 is YYDKDF (reference sequence). This CDR3 region has 18 residues. The CDR3 DNA reads TGTGCCACCAGCAGAGCCTGGGAAGGGGGGGACTACACAGATACGCAGTATTTT. As protein: CATSRAWEGGDYTDTQYF.

The chain has TRBV5-1 and TRBJ1-1; perhaps TRBD1 as D (5 bases). The CDR3 runs to 16 residues. Germline CDR1 reads SGHRS; CDR2 reads YFSETQ. V was clipped by 3 bases and J by 1 base, with 16 bases between them. The CDR3 DNA reads TGCGCCAGCAGCTCCGGGACCGGCGGAGGGAACACTGAAGCTTTCTTT. Amino acids: CASSSGTGGGNTEAFF.

The J gene is TRBJ1-1, the V gene TRBV4-1; no clear D. From germline, CDR1 is MGHRA and CDR2 YSYEKL. Trimming pared 0 bases from V and 1 base from J, leaving 15 bases between. The CDR3 is made up of 17 amino acids. The chain's CDR3 is CASSQEVTVLSNTEAFF. The CDR3 nucleotides read TGCGCCAGCAGCCAAGAAGTTACAGTACTTTCGAACACTGAAGCTTTCTTT.

This clone was observed a handful of times. The V gene is TRBV7-2, the J gene TRBJ2-7; D is unclear. This CDR3 contains 14 residues. Trimming took off 6 bases at V and 0 bases at J, with 12 bases between the two ends. Per germline, CDR1 SGHTA and CDR2 FQGNSA. The CDR3 protein is CASRSDGFSYEQYF. The CDR3 coding sequence is TGTGCCAGCAGGTCGGACGGATTCTCCTACGAGCAGTACTTC. The full variable domain, with the rest looked up from reference TRBV7-2 and TRBJ2-7, is GAGVSQSPSNKVTEKGKDVELRCDPISGHTALYWYRQSLGQGLEFLIYFQGNSAPDKSGLPSDRFSAERTGGSVSTLTIQRTQQEDSAVYLCASRSDGFSYEQYFGPGTRLTVT.

V is TRBV7-9 and J is TRBJ2-5; D is perhaps TRBD1 (6 bases). Germline V gene data show CDR1 as SEHNR and CDR2 as FQNEAQ (reference sequence). The CDR3 runs 14 residues. Deletions cut 5 bases from V and 3 bases from J, with 13 bases between. The CDR3 coding sequence is TGTGCCAGCAGCCCGAAACACAGGGAAGAGACCCAGTACTTC. Its translation: CASSPKHREETQYF.

The V gene is TRBV4-2, the J gene TRBJ2-7; 9 bases fit TRBD1. Germline CDR1 is LGHNA and CDR2 is YNFKEQ. With 0 bases clipped from V and 0 bases from J, the junction kept 15 bases outside the gene matches. The CDR3 covers 20 residues. The CDR3, as DNA: TGTGCCAGCAGCCAAGATCTTGGGGCCGGACAGGGGATAAGCTCCTACGAGCAGTACTTC. Translation: CASSQDLGAGQGISSYEQYF.

This clone showed up just a few times. This CDR3 reads CASSSQQTSDEQYF. The CDR3 coding sequence is TGCGCCAGCAGCTCCCAGCAGACTTCGGACGAGCAGTACTTC. The V and J genes are TRBV4-1 and TRBJ2-7; unclear D gene. V lost 5 bases and J 5 bases, leaving 16 bases between the germline ends. The germline CDR1 and CDR2 sequences are MGHRA and YSYEKL. This CDR3 is built from 14 residues.

The chain joins TRBV7-9 to TRBJ1-4; 11 nucleotides line up with TRBD1. This CDR3 is built from 14 residues. Germline CDR1 and CDR2: SEHNR and FQNEAQ (reference sequence). After removal of 6 bases from V and 8 bases from J, the junction contained 5 bases not matched to a gene. The CDR3 sequence: CASSQDRGREKLFF. The CDR3 DNA is TGTGCCAGCAGTCAGGACAGGGGGCGCGAAAAACTGTTTTTT.

This clone was counted between two and nine times. V is TRBV19 and J is TRBJ2-2; 13 nucleotides agree with TRBD2. Losses at the gene ends were 1 base for V and 1 base for J; bases not matched to a gene: 3. The germline V gene has CDR1 LNHDA and CDR2 SQIVND (reference sequence). The CDR3 loop spans 18 amino acids. Here the CDR3 reads CASSIGLAGGLNTGELFF. CDR3 DNA: TGTGCCAGTAGTATAGGACTAGCGGGGGGATTGAACACCGGGGAGCTGTTTTTT. Combining the CDR3 with reference TRBV19 and TRBJ2-2 gives the whole variable domain DGGITQSPKYLFRKEGQNVTLSCEQNLNHDAMYWYRQDPGQGLRLIYYSQIVNDFQKGDIAEGYSVSREKKESFPLTVTSAQKNPTAFYLCASSIGLAGGLNTGELFFGEGSRLTVL.

The CDR3 region is CASSPGLYGYTF. CDR3 nucleotide sequence: TGTGCCAGTAGTCCGGGACTTTATGGCTACACCTTC. The V gene is TRBV19, the J gene TRBJ1-2; D possibly corresponds to TRBD1 (5 bases). The CDR3 spans 12 residues. Per the germline V gene, CDR1 is LNHDA and CDR2 is SQIVND (reference sequence). V shed 5 bases and J shed 5 bases, with 9 bases lying between them. The full variable domain, rest sourced from reference TRBV19 and TRBJ1-2, is DGGITQSPKYLFRKEGQNVTLSCEQNLNHDAMYWYRQDPGQGLRLIYYSQIVNDFQKGDIAEGYSVSREKKESFPLTVTSAQKNPTAFYLCASSPGLYGYTFGSGTRLTVV.

The J gene is TRBJ1-4, the V gene TRBV7-2; 7 positions agree with TRBD1. This CDR3 has 14 residues. Germline trimming cut 1 base from V and 7 bases from J; bases unmatched to any gene: 3. Germline values: CDR1 SGHTA, CDR2 FQGNSA. The CDR3 spells CASSLEDRPEKLFF. In DNA form, the CDR3 reads TGTGCCAGCAGCTTAGAGGACAGGCCTGAAAAACTGTTTTTT.

This clone showed up just once. The J gene is TRBJ1-2, the V gene TRBV5-6; D is unresolved. CDR1 is SGHDT, CDR2 YYEEEE, per germline. The CDR3 runs 12 residues. V lost 6 bases to trimming and J lost 10 bases, with 16 bases between them. The CDR3 DNA sequence: TGTGCCAGCACCCCCCGCACAGAAGTCTACACCTTC. This sequence encodes CASTPRTEVYTF.

The V and J genes are TRBV27 and TRBJ2-7, with D perhaps matching TRBD1 (5 bases). The germline gives CDR1 MNHEY, CDR2 SMNVEV (reference sequence). There are 16 residues in the CDR3. Deletions cut 0 bases from V and 0 bases from J, with 12 bases between. The CDR3 loop reads CASSLSRGQSSYEQYF. The CDR3 DNA reads as TGTGCCAGCAGTTTATCTAGGGGCCAGAGCTCCTACGAGCAGTACTTC.

The CDR3 spells CASSAGGNSNQPQHF. In nucleotides, the CDR3 is TGTGCCAGCAGCGCTGGGGGAAATAGCAATCAGCCCCAGCATTTT. J is TRBJ1-5 and V is TRBV9; TRBD1 is a possible D gene (5 bases). Germline CDR1 reads SGDLS; CDR2 reads YYNGEE. CDR3 length: 15 amino acids. V gave up 3 bases and J gave up 0 bases, with 10 bases separating them. Full variable domain (remainder filled in from reference TRBV9 and TRBJ1-5): DSGVTQTPKHLITATGQRVTLRCSPRSGDLSVYWYQQSLDQGLQFLIQYYNGEERAKGNILERFSAQQFPDLHSELNLSSLELGDSALYFCASSAGGNSNQPQHFGDGTRLSIL.

The chain uses TRBV7-2 and TRBJ2-7; TRBD2 might be the D (6 bases). The V end lost 3 bases, the J end lost 3 bases, and 12 bases lay between the germline ends. CDR1 SGHTA and CDR2 FQGNSA come from the germline V gene. The CDR3 runs 14 residues. CDR3 loop: CASSFEAGIYEQYF. DNA of the CDR3: TGTGCCAGCAGCTTCGAGGCGGGGATCTACGAGCAGTACTTC.

The chain recombines TRBV4-3 with TRBJ2-3; TRBD2 is a possible D gene (5 bases). The CDR3 extends over 15 amino acids. Germline CDR1 LGHNA, CDR2 YSLEER. V was cut by 2 bases and J by 8 bases, with 17 bases left in between. For the CDR3, the DNA is TGCGCCAGCAGCCAAAATATAGCGTCTCGGAGTACGCAGTATTTT. It is translated as CASSQNIASRSTQYF.

The chain is built from TRBV5-4 and TRBJ2-5; D not certain. V lost 6 bases and J lost 4, with 7 bases in between. This CDR3 contains 11 residues. The germline V gene encodes CDR1 SGHNT and CDR2 YYREEE (reference sequence). The DNA of the CDR3 is TGTGCCAGCAAAGATTTAGAGACCCAGTACTTC. As protein: CASKDLETQYF.

This clone was picked up a small number of times. V gene TRBV18 combines with J gene TRBJ1-4; D remains ambiguous. Trimming took 2 bases from V and 8 from J, leaving 12 bases between them. Germline CDR1 KGHSH, CDR2 LQKENI. The CDR3 runs to 14 residues. The CDR3 loop is CASSPDATPEKLFF. The CDR3 region has the DNA TGTGCCAGCTCACCAGACGCGACACCGGAAAAACTGTTTTTT. Drawing the rest from reference TRBV18 and TRBJ1-4, the complete variable domain is NAGVMQNPRHLVRRRGQEARLRCSPMKGHSHVYWYRQLPEEGLKFMVYLQKENIIDESGMPKERFSAEFPKEGPSILRIQQVVRGDSAAYFCASSPDATPEKLFFGSGTQLSVL.

This clone showed up just a few times. The chain joins TRBV12-5 to TRBJ1-5; D is ambiguous. The CDR3 loop spans 13 amino acids. Trimming took off 1 base at V and 3 bases at J, with 4 bases between the two ends. Per the germline V gene, CDR1 is LGHNT and CDR2 is FRNRAP. The CDR3 loop reads CASGLGFNQPQHF. The CDR3 DNA reads TGTGCTAGTGGTTTGGGCTTCAATCAGCCCCAGCATTTT.

The chain carries TRBV7-2 and TRBJ1-2; D gene unclear. Trimming cost V 0 bases and J 4 bases, with 9 bases left between them. The CDR3 covers 14 residues. Looked up from germline, CDR1 is SGHTA and CDR2 is FQGNSA. The CDR3 loop is CASSLADRAYGYTF. The CDR3, as DNA: TGTGCCAGCAGCTTAGCGGACCGCGCCTATGGCTACACCTTC.

The J gene is TRBJ2-7, the V gene TRBV29-1; unclear D gene. CDR1 SQVTM and CDR2 ANQGSEA come from the germline V gene. The V gene lost 3 bases and the J gene lost 4 bases, with 10 bases spanning the gap. The length of the CDR3 is 12 residues. DNA of the CDR3: TGCAGCGTTGAGGTGGCTCCGTACGAGCAGTACTTC. This sequence encodes CSVEVAPYEQYF.

In this sample, this clone turned up a few times. The rearrangement uses TRBV4-2 and TRBJ1-1; D uncertain. Trimming removed 0 bases from V and 2 bases from J, with 7 bases in between. The length of the CDR3 is 14 residues. CDR1 LGHNA and CDR2 YNFKEQ come from the germline V gene. DNA for the CDR3: TGTGCCAGCAGCCAAGACTCCGGTAACACTGAAGCTTTCTTT. This sequence encodes CASSQDSGNTEAFF.

This clone was found a few times. The rearrangement uses TRBV11-3 and TRBJ1-1; TRBD1 aligns across 8 bases. CDR1 and CDR2 (germline): SGHNT, YENEEA. V shed 6 bases, J shed 3 bases, and the junction held 3 bases outside the gene matches. The CDR3 contains 13 residues. The CDR3 here is CASRTQGDTEAFF. The CDR3 nucleotides read TGTGCCAGCAGGACACAGGGGGACACTGAAGCTTTCTTT.

Only a few counts were recorded for this clone. This chain links TRBV5-1 with TRBJ2-7; TRBD1 agrees at 8 bases. Looked up from germline, CDR1 is SGHRS and CDR2 is YFSETQ. Germline trimming cut 0 bases from V and 5 bases from J; bases unmatched to any gene: 4. This CDR3 region has 14 residues. The CDR3 region is CASSLGTGLDEQYF. The CDR3 DNA reads TGCGCCAGCAGCTTGGGGACAGGGTTAGACGAGCAGTACTTC.

This clone showed up just a few times. DNA for the CDR3: TGTGCCAGCAGCCCTCGAACCCGAGAGCAGTACTTC. Its protein product is CASSPRTREQYF. The gene calls are TRBV11-3 and TRBJ2-7; D not certain. CDR3 length equals 12 residues. V was pared by 5 bases and J by 7 bases, with 12 bases between. Per the germline V gene, CDR1 is SGHNT and CDR2 is YENEEA.

A few counts support this clone. The rearrangement joins TRBV7-2 to TRBJ2-2, with D tentatively TRBD2 (5 bases). This CDR3 has 15 amino acids. Germline V gives CDR1 SGHTA, CDR2 FQGNSA. V was clipped by 1 base and J by 4 bases, with 10 bases between them. CDR3 in amino acids: CASSLVLASTGELFF. The CDR3 nucleotides read TGTGCCAGCAGCTTAGTTCTAGCTTCCACCGGGGAGCTGTTTTTT.

This clone was picked up a small number of times. The genes are TRBV29-1 and TRBJ1-2; unclear D gene. The CDR3 has 11 amino acids. V gave up 2 bases and J gave up 4 bases, with 5 bases separating them. The germline CDR1 and CDR2 sequences are SQVTM and ANQGSEA. This CDR3 reads CSVENGYGYTF. DNA of the CDR3: TGCAGCGTTGAAAACGGCTATGGCTACACCTTC.

The rearrangement joins TRBV7-2 to TRBJ1-6, with 10 bases aligning to TRBD1. The CDR3 loop spans 16 amino acids. J lost 9 bases, V lost 5 bases, and 10 bases had no gene match. Germline V gene lookup returns CDR1 SGHTA and CDR2 FQGNSA. The chain's CDR3 is CASSRPGQGLSSPLHF. In nucleotides, the CDR3 is TGTGCCAGCAGCCGACCGGGACAGGGGCTGAGTTCACCCCTCCACTTT.

This clone showed up just a few times. V gene TRBV18 combines with J gene TRBJ2-3; D is perhaps TRBD1 (5 bases). The CDR3 is made up of 17 amino acids. V was cut by 3 bases and J by 2 bases, with 18 bases left in between. Germline V lookup: CDR1 KGHSH, CDR2 LQKENI. The CDR3 spells CASSPSTRARYTDTQYF. Written as DNA, the CDR3 is TGTGCCAGCTCACCTTCGACCAGGGCACGCTACACAGATACGCAGTATTTT.

V gene TRBV2 combines with J gene TRBJ2-3; a possible D gene is TRBD1 (5 bases). This CDR3 is built from 13 residues. The ends were cut back, 6 bases at V and 3 bases at J, with 10 bases in the middle. The germline gives CDR1 SNHLY, CDR2 FYNNEI. The CDR3 sequence: CASSTRVTDTQYF. The CDR3 DNA sequence: TGTGCCAGCAGCACCAGGGTTACAGATACGCAGTATTTT.